This T cell receptor (beta chain) appears in the sequencing data of a study of regulatory T cells in long-lasting Graves disease. In germline, CDR1 is MNHNS, CDR2 SASEGT. V shed 6 bases, J shed 5 bases, and the junction held 10 bases outside the gene matches. There are 16 residues in the CDR3. Regarding this clonotype: The conserved phenylalanine or tryptophan is not found at the CDR3 terminus, so this likely reflects a read error.

Building of the TCR beta libraries involved iRepertoire HTBI primers and Arm-PCR of CDR3 regions. Each CDR3 protein gets one entry after TCRdb re-called the multiplex PCR reads with MiXCR. The repertoire holds over 300,000 distinct CDR3 sequences, with around a fifth as singletons. The time point here: persistent/refractory GD, antithyroid drugs over 5 years with positive TRAb. After RNA was extracted from PBMCs, the TCR library was made from it. This rearrangement joins TRBV6-1 to TRBJ1-1, with TRBD1 matching over 12 bases. This clonotype was obtained from a female donor with Graves disease. Source: peripheral blood mononuclear cells (PBMCs), taken when the disease was refractory, from a patient treated with antithyroid drugs. This CDR3 reads CASRHRDRGLGTEAFS. Here the CDR3 DNA reads TGTGCCAGCAGACACCGGGACAGGGGGCTGGGTACTGAAGCTTTCTCT.